These T cell receptor beta chains were read from a single sample in a study of technical replicates of blood from a few donors. Clones were sequenced by immunoSEQ multiplex PCR, and TCRdb holds only the in-frame ones, with some missing. The repertoire has about 100,000 clones, 85% to 95% of them found once; the top ten carry 0.2% to 0.25%. Sequenced input: T cells isolated from PBMCs. These receptors were collected from a human donor in good health. Each CDR3 is given with its conserved first and last residue. The D gene is left open where the match is weak. Some rows have no size entry. The others give once, few or many, or a class for an expanded clone.

d_call	v_call	j_call	clone_size	cdr3_nt	cdr3_aa
TRBD2	TRBV6-6	TRBJ2-7	-	TGTGCCAGCAGTTACCTAGCGGGGGCCCCGGGCGAGCAGTACTTC	CASSYLAGAPGEQYF
TRBD1	TRBV5-1	TRBJ1-2	-	TGCGCCAGCAGCTTGGCCGACAGGGTGCGTGGCTACACCTTC	CASSLADRVRGYTF
TRBD1	TRBV19	TRBJ1-2	once	TGTGCCAGCCGACCGGGACAGGGCTATGGCTACACCTTC	CASRPGQGYGYTF
TRBD1	TRBV27	TRBJ1-2	-	TGTGCCAGCAGCCGCCGGACAGGGGCCATTCCTAACTATGGCTACACCTTC	CASSRRTGAIPNYGYTF
TRBD1	TRBV27	TRBJ1-2	-	TGTGCCAGCAGCGACTTACCGGGACAGGGAAAAGTTTGGTATGGCTACACCTTC	CASSDLPGQGKVWYGYTF
TRBD2	TRBV6-4	TRBJ2-7	-	TGTGCCAGCAGTTCGATAGCGGGAGGCTACGAGCAGTACTTC	CASSSIAGGYEQYF
-	TRBV28	TRBJ1-2	-	TGTGCCAGCAGCATCCCCAGGGGTCTCCACCTTGGCTACACCTTC	CASSIPRGLHLGYTF
-	TRBV5-1	TRBJ2-7	-	TGCGCCAGCAGCTTCCAGGGGAGCTACGAGCAGTACTTC	CASSFQGSYEQYF
-	TRBV27	TRBJ1-4	-	TGTGCCAGTCGCGGGGTAATTAATGAAAAACTGTTTTTT	CASRGVINEKLFF
-	TRBV28	TRBJ2-3	-	TGTGCCAGCAGTTTAACTAGAACGAATACGCAGTATTTT	CASSLTRTNTQYF
TRBD1	TRBV6-5	TRBJ2-1	once	TGTGCCAGCAGTTACAAGGGGGCGCCCGACAATGAGCAGTTCTTC	CASSYKGAPDNEQFF
TRBD2	TRBV7-9	TRBJ2-1	-	TGTGCCAGCAGCTCCGGACTAGCGGGAGGCAATGAGCAGTTCTTC	CASSSGLAGGNEQFF
TRBD1	TRBV28	TRBJ2-7	-	TGTGCCAGCAGTCGACAGGGGTCCCTCTACGAGCAGTACTTC	CASSRQGSLYEQYF
-	TRBV5-1	TRBJ1-1	-	TGCGCCAGCACCCTCCTTCCAGGGGATTTAACCGAAGCTTTCTTT	CASTLLPGDLTEAFF
-	TRBV5-1	TRBJ2-1	-	TGCGCCAGCTGTTTAGCGGAGAGCTCCTACAATGAGCAGTTCTTC	CASCLAESSYNEQFF
-	TRBV4-2	TRBJ2-1	-	TGTGCCAGCAGCCAAGGTGGGAGCTCCTACAATGAGCAGTTCTTC	CASSQGGSSYNEQFF
-	TRBV19	TRBJ1-5	-	TGTGCCAGTGGGCGGGATAGAAATCAGCCCCAGCATTTT	CASGRDRNQPQHF
-	TRBV20-1	TRBJ2-5	-	TGCAGTGCACTGGAGAATATCCAGTACTTC	CSALENIQYF
-	TRBV5-6	TRBJ1-1	few	TGTGCCAGCAGCTTGGTTCGGGACAAGAGGATGAACACTGAAGCTTTCTTT	CASSLVRDKRMNTEAFF
TRBD1	TRBV6-1	TRBJ1-2	-	TGTGCCAGCAGGGGCACGGGACAGGGCTTTATAGGGATAATCTTC	CASRGTGQGFIGIIF
-	TRBV11-3	TRBJ2-7	-	TGTGCCAGCAGCGAGACCCAGGGAACCTACGAGCAGTACTTC	CASSETQGTYEQYF
-	TRBV14	TRBJ2-7	-	TGTGCCAGCAGCCAAGGTCGCCAGGGTATTAACGAGCAGTACTTC	CASSQGRQGINEQYF
-	TRBV29-1	TRBJ2-7	-	TGCAGCGTTGAAGATAGAGTCGAGCAGTACTTC	CSVEDRVEQYF
TRBD1	TRBV2	TRBJ2-5	-	TGTGCCAGCAGTGGCCCCGGGACAGGGGGCGCGGAGACCCAGTACTTC	CASSGPGTGGAETQYF
TRBD1	TRBV11-2	TRBJ1-5	-	TGTGCCAGCAGCAAGGGAGGACAGGGGAAGGCGAGGGGCAATCAGCCCCAGCATTTT	CASSKGGQGKARGNQPQHF
-	TRBV29-1	TRBJ2-7	-	TGCAGCGTCCGACAGGCCAGCTCCTACGAGCAGTACTTC	CSVRQASSYEQYF
-	TRBV5-1	TRBJ2-6	-	TGCGCCAGCAGCTACGGGACACCTGGGGCCAACGTCCTGACTTTC	CASSYGTPGANVLTF
TRBD2	TRBV5-4	TRBJ2-3	-	TGTGCCAGCAGCTCGGGACTAGCGGGGGCAGATACGCAGTATTTT	CASSSGLAGADTQYF
-	TRBV6-1	TRBJ2-1	-	TGTGCCAGCAGTGAAGGGCTTACAGGGACCAAAATCTACAATGAGCAGTTCTTC	CASSEGLTGTKIYNEQFF
TRBD1	TRBV27	TRBJ1-5	-	TGTGCCAGCAGTTCTCTGCAGGGGGCCGATCAGCCCCAGCATTTT	CASSSLQGADQPQHF
TRBD2	TRBV13	TRBJ2-1	-	TGTGCCAGCAGCCTGAAGTGGGGGCTAGCGGGAGGAGCTGGGTATAGGAATGAGCAGTTCTTC	CASSLKWGLAGGAGYRNEQFF
-	TRBV5-5	TRBJ2-7	-	TGTGCCAGCAACCTACCGGGGTCCTACGAGCAGTACTTC	CASNLPGSYEQYF
-	TRBV4-1	TRBJ2-7	-	TGCGCCAGCAGCCAAGATGAGGGTCCCGAATACGAGCAGTACTTC	CASSQDEGPEYEQYF
-	TRBV5-1	TRBJ2-1	-	TGCGCCAGCAGCTCTAGGGGATCCTACAATGAGCAGTTCTTC	CASSSRGSYNEQFF
TRBD2	TRBV29-1	TRBJ2-3	-	TGCAGCGTTGAGCGGGGGGGTTGGAGCACAGATACGCAGTATTTT	CSVERGGWSTDTQYF
TRBD2	TRBV28	TRBJ2-2	-	TGTGCCAGCAGCCCGACTAGCGGGAAGCTGTTTTTT	CASSPTSGKLFF
-	TRBV6-1	TRBJ2-7	once	TGTGCCAGCCAGCGGGCGGAGCATACCTACGAGCAGTACTTC	CASQRAEHTYEQYF
-	TRBV5-1	TRBJ2-5	-	TGCGCCAGCCGCCCCCAAGGAGGAGAGACCCAGTACTTC	CASRPQGGETQYF
-	TRBV4-1	TRBJ1-4	-	TGCGCCAGCAGCCAAGTATTAGCGGGGCTAGGGGAAAAACTGTTTTTT	CASSQVLAGLGEKLFF